The 10 T cell receptor beta chains below come from one sample, sequenced in a study of T cell changes during pregnancy in multiple sclerosis. Data came from immunoSEQ multiplex PCR; TCRdb stores just in-frame clones and leaves some out. The sample shows about 60,000 clones, roughly 93% of them seen only once. The sample consisted of peripheral blood, taken after pregnancy. All receptors derive from a female donor with multiple sclerosis, enrolled in a pregnancy study.

This chain uses TRBV11-2 with TRBJ2-5; 7 bases agree with TRBD2. CDR1 and CDR2 (germline): SGHAT, FQNNGV. The CDR3 covers 15 residues. Losses at the gene ends were 2 bases for V and 5 bases for J; bases not matched to a gene: 8. The CDR3: CASSLPPGGKETQYF. As DNA, the CDR3 is TGTGCCAGCAGCTTACCTCCGGGGGGAAAGGAGACCCAGTACTTC.

This chain uses TRBV30 with TRBJ2-1; possibly TRBD2 for D (7 bases). The CDR3 runs 15 residues. V lost 2 bases and J lost 0, with 11 bases in between. Germline V gene lookup returns CDR1 GTSNPN and CDR2 SVGIG (reference sequence). The CDR3 protein is CAWSWGGSSYNEQFF. The CDR3 DNA is TGTGCCTGGAGTTGGGGGGGCAGCTCCTACAATGAGCAGTTCTTC.

V and J are TRBV19 and TRBJ2-4, with 8 bases that match TRBD2. Germline assignment: CDR1 LNHDA and CDR2 SQIVND (reference sequence). This CDR3 comprises 16 residues. After removal of 3 bases from V and 0 bases from J, the junction contained 4 bases not matched to a gene. The CDR3 DNA is TGTGCCAGTAGTATCGGGGCGGGAGGAGCCAAAAACATTCAGTACTTC. It is translated as CASSIGAGGAKNIQYF.

V usage is TRBV11-2 and J usage is TRBJ2-7, with 7 bases matching TRBD2. After removal of 0 bases from V and 3 bases from J, the junction contained 2 bases not matched to a gene. There are 14 residues in the CDR3. From germline, CDR1 is SGHAT and CDR2 FQNNGV. The CDR3 protein is CASSLDSGGYEQYF. The CDR3 region has the DNA TGTGCCAGCAGCTTAGATTCGGGGGGCTACGAGCAGTACTTC.

J is TRBJ2-2 and V is TRBV15, with D perhaps TRBD1 (6 bases). CDR3 length: 15 residues. V was shortened by 1 base and J by 9 bases, with 15 bases between the two germline ends. Germline V gene lookup returns CDR1 LNHNV and CDR2 YYDKDF (reference sequence). CDR3 sequence: CATSRARGSHRELFF. The CDR3 DNA reads as TGTGCCACCAGCAGAGCCAGGGGAAGTCACCGGGAGCTGTTTTTT.

This rearrangement joins TRBV7-6 to TRBJ1-1; 9 bases match TRBD1. V gave up 0 bases and J gave up 11 bases; unmatched junction bases: 7. The CDR3 spans 14 residues. Germline lookup yields CDR1 SGHVS and CDR2 FNYEAQ. The CDR3 DNA follows: TGTGCCAGCAGCTTAGCTATAAACGACAGGGGGGCTTTCTTT. This sequence encodes CASSLAINDRGAFF.

The chain joins TRBV18 to TRBJ1-3; TRBD1 aligns across 9 bases. This CDR3 is 18 amino acids long. V shed 1 base and J 2 bases; nucleotides not matched to a gene: 9. Germline assignment: CDR1 KGHSH and CDR2 LQKENI. CDR3 region: CASSPLSLDRGPGNTIYF. For the CDR3, the DNA is TGTGCCAGCTCACCACTCTCGTTGGACAGGGGACCTGGAAACACCATATATTTT.

This rearrangement joins TRBV27 to TRBJ2-7; perhaps TRBD1 as D (6 bases). Germline V CDR1 and CDR2: MNHEY, SMNVEV (reference sequence). V gave up 3 bases and J gave up 2 bases, with 14 bases separating them. This CDR3 has 15 residues. The CDR3 is CASSFLPGTTYEQYF. Written as DNA, the CDR3 is TGTGCCAGCAGTTTCCTCCCCGGGACAACCTACGAGCAGTACTTC.

J is TRBJ1-1 and V is TRBV5-4; D is unclear. The CDR3 loop spans 15 amino acids. The germline CDR1 and CDR2 sequences are SGHNT and YYREEE (reference sequence). Trimming shortened V by 0 bases and J by 0 bases, and 9 bases separated the two germline ends. CDR3 bases: TGTGCCAGCAGCTTGGCCGCGTCGCTGAACACTGAAGCTTTCTTT. This sequence encodes CASSLAASLNTEAFF. The complete variable domain, with remaining parts taken from reference TRBV5-4 and TRBJ1-1, reads ETGVTQSPTHLIKTRGQQVTLRCSSQSGHNTVSWYQQALGQGPQFIFQYYREEENGRGNFPPRFSGLQFPNYSSELNVNALELDDSALYLCASSLAASLNTEAFFGQGTRLTVV.

The J gene is TRBJ1-2, the V gene TRBV5-5; possibly TRBD1 for D (6 bases). V lost 0 bases, J lost 5 bases, and 17 bases lay in between. The CDR3 loop spans 16 amino acids. Germline CDR1 reads SGHKS; CDR2 reads YYEKEE (reference sequence). The CDR3 is CASSLGGTRQGYGYTF. The CDR3 coding sequence is TGTGCCAGCAGCTTGGGAGGGACAAGGCAGGGGTATGGCTACACCTTC.